This TCR beta chain comes out of a study of Graves' ophthalmopathy and Graves' hyperthyroidism. CDR1 and CDR2 from the germline V gene are SGHTS and YDEGEE. The V and J ends lost 1 base and 9 bases respectively, with 14 bases between them. The CDR3 is 14 residues long. Many counts were recorded for this clonotype. RNA served as the template for amplifying TCR beta CDR3 regions. Second-round multiplex PCR came after first-round RT-PCR with HTBI primers. TCRdb re-called the multiplex PCR reads with MiXCR, one entry per CDR3 protein. The sample carries almost 400,000 distinct CDR3 sequences, 15% to 20% recorded once.

This clonotype originated in a woman younger than 30 with Graves' ophthalmopathy. The gene calls are TRBV5-8 and TRBJ2-4; no reliable D call. Sequences were obtained from peripheral blood. CDR3 nucleotides: TGTGCCAGCAGCTTGATTCGGGTCACGGGCATTCAGTACTTC. Translation gives CASSLIRVTGIQYF.